These 32 T cell receptor beta chains were sequenced from one sample in a study of T cell responses to AZD1222 COVID-19 vaccine. TCRdb keeps only in-frame clones here, not all; method: immunoSEQ multiplex PCR. The sample consists of 130,000 or so clones, roughly 93% of them appearing once. Specimen: peripheral blood, collected on day 0 of AZD1222 vaccination. The receptors shown here come from an adult in good health.

The rearrangement uses TRBV7-3 and TRBJ2-1; 9 positions match TRBD2. This CDR3 contains 15 residues. Trimming at V came to 2 bases and at J to 4 bases, leaving 3 bases not matched to a gene. Looked up from germline, CDR1 is SGHTA and CDR2 is FQGTGA. As DNA, the CDR3 is TGTGCCAGCAGCTTACTAGCGGGGCCTTACAATGAGCAGTTCTTC. Its translation is CASSLLAGPYNEQFF. Based on the CDR3 plus reference TRBV7-3 and TRBJ2-1, the full variable domain is GAGVSQTPSNKVTEKGKYVELRCDPISGHTALYWYRQSLGQGPEFLIYFQGTGAADDSGLPNDRFFAVRPEGSVSTLKIQRTERGDSAVYLCASSLLAGPYNEQFFGPGTRLTVL.

This chain connects TRBV12-3 or TRBV12-4 to TRBJ1-3; D not resolved. V was clipped by 3 bases and J by 7 bases, with 10 bases between them. This CDR3 is 13 amino acids long. The DNA of the CDR3 is TGTGCCAGCAGTTTTGAGATTGGGAACACCATATATTTT. Its translation: CASSFEIGNTIYF.

V is TRBV5-5 and J is TRBJ2-7; D unresolved. V lost 7 bases to trimming and J lost 0 bases, with 2 bases between them. The germline V gene encodes CDR1 SGHKS and CDR2 YYEKEE (reference sequence). This CDR3 contains 10 residues. CDR3 amino acids: CASYSYEQYF. DNA for the CDR3: TGTGCCAGCTACTCCTACGAGCAGTACTTC.

As for this clone: Other nucleotide sequences from this sample produce the same CDR3. The chain uses TRBV5-1 and TRBJ1-1; D gene ambiguous. Germline assignment: CDR1 SGHRS and CDR2 YFSETQ. The ends were cut back, 4 bases at V and 5 bases at J, with 9 bases in the middle. The CDR3 totals 12 residues. Here the CDR3 DNA reads TGCGCCAGCAGCCCTACGGGTACTGAAGCTTTCTTT. This codes for CASSPTGTEAFF.

V is TRBV7-2 and J is TRBJ2-1, with TRBD1 identical over 7 bases. CDR1 is SGHTA, CDR2 FQGNSA, per germline. Trimming took 3 bases from V and 10 from J; bases not matched to a gene: 9. CDR3 size: 14 residues. CDR3 region: CASSFQTGKQEQFF. The CDR3 bases are TGTGCCAGCAGCTTCCAGACAGGGAAGCAGGAGCAGTTCTTC.

This sequence joins TRBV2 and TRBJ2-3; D uncertain. Germline V gives CDR1 SNHLY, CDR2 FYNNEI. The CDR3 totals 15 residues. V lost 8 bases and J lost 6, with 21 bases in between. Here the CDR3 reads CASSAVLVGSDTQYF. The CDR3 DNA reads TGTGCCAGCTCCGCGGTCCTAGTCGGCTCCGATACGCAGTATTTT. The whole variable domain, remainder taken from reference TRBV2 and TRBJ2-3, is EPEVTQTPSHQVTQMGQEVILRCVPISNHLYFYWYRQILGQKVEFLVSFYNNEISEKSEIFDDQFSVERPDGSNFTLKIRSTKLEDSAMYFCASSAVLVGSDTQYFGPGTRLTVL.

This clone showed up just once. V gene TRBV24-1 combines with J gene TRBJ2-1; 8 bases match TRBD1. CDR3 length: 16 residues. From germline, CDR1 is KGHDR and CDR2 SFDVKD. V trimming: 3 bases; J trimming: 4 bases; junction bases outside the gene matches: 7. The CDR3 DNA is TGTGCCACCAGTGATCCCGGGACAGGAGGATACAATGAGCAGTTCTTC. Residues: CATSDPGTGGYNEQFF.

The chain combines TRBV9 with TRBJ2-7, with D uncertain. This CDR3 has 15 residues. Trimming removed 0 bases at V and 0 bases at J, with 10 bases between. Germline CDR1 reads SGDLS; CDR2 reads YYNGEE. CDR3 sequence reads: CASSVGAENSYEQYF. For the CDR3, the DNA is TGTGCCAGCAGCGTAGGGGCAGAGAACTCCTACGAGCAGTACTTC.

Turning to this clone: At one end the junction does not follow the germline gene, possibly because of a read error. This rearrangement joins TRBV7-2 to TRBJ2-1; D is possibly TRBD2 (6 bases). There are 14 residues in the CDR3. Looked up from germline, CDR1 is SGHTA and CDR2 is FQGNSA. For the CDR3, the DNA is TGTGCCAGTTATCCGGGGGTCTCCCACAATGAGCAGTTCTTC. It yields the protein CASYPGVSHNEQFF.

This chain joins TRBV5-6 and TRBJ2-3, with a possible D match to TRBD2 (6 bases). V lost 3 bases, J lost 0 bases, and 11 bases lay in between. The CDR3 spans 15 residues. CDR1 is SGHDT and CDR2 is YYEEEE in the germline V gene. CDR3: CASSWGVRSTDTQYF. In DNA, the CDR3 is TGTGCCAGCAGCTGGGGGGTCCGGAGCACAGATACGCAGTATTTT.

There are a few counts of this clone. The V gene is TRBV7-2, the J gene TRBJ2-5; D not certain. There are 13 residues in the CDR3. V was shortened by 3 bases and J by 6 bases, with 11 bases between the two germline ends. CDR1 and CDR2 (germline): SGHTA, FQGNSA. The CDR3: CASSFEGIKTQYF. CDR3 nucleotide sequence: TGTGCCAGCAGCTTCGAAGGGATTAAGACCCAGTACTTC.

The rearrangement uses TRBV12-3 or TRBV12-4 and TRBJ2-3; D is perhaps TRBD2 (5 bases). The CDR3 totals 11 residues. The V end was cut by 7 bases, the J end by 9 bases, with 11 bases between. The CDR3 sequence: CASTRGETQYF. The DNA for the CDR3 is TGTGCCAGCACCCGGGGAGAAACGCAGTATTTT.

This clone was observed a single time. J is TRBJ1-1 and V is TRBV12-3 or TRBV12-4; D is unresolved. This CDR3 has 13 residues. Trimming stripped 7 bases from V and 4 bases from J, with 13 bases between. The CDR3 loop reads CASKPTAVTEAFF. The CDR3 region has the DNA TGTGCCAGCAAACCAACGGCTGTCACTGAAGCTTTCTTT.

The CDR3 reads CASSISGAEAFF. The CDR3, as DNA: TGTGCCAGTAGTATCAGCGGAGCTGAAGCTTTCTTT. This chain connects TRBV19 to TRBJ1-1; the D is unclear. Germline values: CDR1 LNHDA, CDR2 SQIVND (reference sequence). The CDR3 length is 12 residues. The V gene lost 3 bases and the J gene lost 6 bases, with 8 bases spanning the gap.

The V gene is TRBV19, the J gene TRBJ2-1; 7 bases fit TRBD1. CDR1 is LNHDA and CDR2 is SQIVND in the germline V gene (reference sequence). CDR3 length: 16 residues. V lost 1 base to trimming and J lost 7 bases; unmatched junction nucleotides: 10. This CDR3 reads CASSIVGAGGRNEQFF. Here the CDR3 DNA reads TGTGCCAGTAGTATAGTAGGGGCAGGGGGAAGGAATGAGCAGTTCTTC.

In DNA form, the CDR3 reads TGTGCCTGGAGTCTCCAGGGAGGTGGTCAGCCCCAGCATTTT. Its translation: CAWSLQGGGQPQHF. J is TRBJ1-5 and V is TRBV30, with D possibly matching TRBD1 (5 bases). The CDR3 has 14 residues. Trimming took off 2 bases at V and 6 bases at J, with 14 bases between the two ends. From germline, CDR1 is GTSNPN and CDR2 SVGIG (reference sequence).

The rearrangement links TRBV28 to TRBJ2-7, with D perhaps TRBD1 (6 bases). The CDR3 contains 15 residues. The ends were cut back, 4 bases at V and 2 bases at J, with 15 bases in the middle. The germline CDR1 and CDR2 sequences are MDHEN and SYDVKM. The CDR3 protein is CASSSPGQRPYEQYF. The CDR3 DNA reads as TGTGCCAGCAGTTCACCGGGACAAAGGCCCTACGAGCAGTACTTC.

This chain links TRBV5-6 with TRBJ1-5; weak D call: TRBD1 (5 bases). Trimming stripped 4 bases from V and 3 bases from J, with 14 bases between. The V gene's germline CDR1 is SGHDT and CDR2 YYEEEE. The CDR3 is made up of 15 amino acids. The CDR3 DNA sequence: TGTGCCAGCAGCATAGTAGGGGTCTCCAATCAGCCCCAGCATTTT. Protein sequence: CASSIVGVSNQPQHF. Using reference TRBV5-6 and TRBJ1-5 for the parts outside the CDR3, the full variable domain is DAGVTQSPTHLIKTRGQQVTLRCSPKSGHDTVSWYQQALGQGPQFIFQYYEEEERQRGNFPDRFSGHQFPNYSSELNVNALLLGDSALYLCASSIVGVSNQPQHFGDGTRLSIL.

The chain uses TRBV6-5 and TRBJ2-7; 9 bases are shared with TRBD1. The CDR3 covers 14 residues. Germline-derived CDR1 and CDR2 are MNHEY and SVGAGI. The junction had 8 bases not matched to a gene; V was cut back by 6 bases and J by 5 bases. As DNA, the CDR3 is TGTGCCAGCAGACCGGGACAGGGTCTGAACGAGCAGTACTTC. Its translation is CASRPGQGLNEQYF.

The chain combines TRBV5-6 with TRBJ1-3; D is unclear. Per germline, CDR1 SGHDT and CDR2 YYEEEE. There are 12 residues in the CDR3. Trimming left V 5 bases short and J 4 bases short, with 7 bases between. The CDR3 protein is CASSSVGNTIYF. As DNA, the CDR3 is TGTGCCAGCAGTTCAGTCGGAAACACCATATATTTT.

This clone showed up just once. The genes are TRBV6-6 and TRBJ1-2; D remains ambiguous. CDR1 is MNHNY and CDR2 is SVGAGI in the germline V gene (reference sequence). Between the trimmed V and J ends, which lost 6 bases and 6 bases, there was a span of 11 bases. The CDR3 is 12 amino acids. As DNA, the CDR3 is TGTGCCAGCAGCCCCTCCGGGAATGGCTACACCTTC. The encoded protein is CASSPSGNGYTF.

Only a few counts were recorded for this clone. The V gene is TRBV2, the J gene TRBJ1-6, with D tentatively TRBD1 (5 bases). V was cut by 4 bases and J by 7 bases, with 8 bases left in between. The CDR3 is 13 residues long. Germline-derived CDR1 and CDR2 are SNHLY and FYNNEI. The CDR3 region is CASSGGWNSPLHF. The CDR3 coding sequence is TGTGCCAGCAGTGGGGGCTGGAATTCACCCCTCCACTTT. The complete variable domain, with remaining parts taken from reference TRBV2 and TRBJ1-6, reads EPEVTQTPSHQVTQMGQEVILRCVPISNHLYFYWYRQILGQKVEFLVSFYNNEISEKSEIFDDQFSVERPDGSNFTLKIRSTKLEDSAMYFCASSGGWNSPLHFGNGTRLTVT.

The chain employs TRBV5-1 and TRBJ1-3, with D unresolved. Trimming cost V 4 bases and J 4 bases, with 3 bases left between them. Germline assignment: CDR1 SGHRS and CDR2 YFSETQ. There are 11 residues in the CDR3. This CDR3 is CASSDGNTIYF. CDR3 coding DNA: TGCGCCAGCAGCGACGGAAACACCATATATTTT.

The rearrangement joins TRBV2 to TRBJ2-7, with a possible D match to TRBD1 (6 bases). V lost 7 bases, J lost 0 bases, and 13 bases lay in between. The CDR3 totals 14 residues. The germline V gene encodes CDR1 SNHLY and CDR2 FYNNEI. CDR3 sequence: CASIPQGSSYEQYF. The CDR3 DNA follows: TGTGCCAGCATTCCTCAGGGGAGCTCCTACGAGCAGTACTTC.

CDR3 loop: CASSEYSRAGETQYF. CDR3 DNA sequence: TGCGCCAGCAGTGAGTATTCGAGGGCCGGAGAGACCCAGTACTTC. The V and J genes are TRBV10-2 and TRBJ2-5, with D perhaps matching TRBD2 (5 bases). CDR3 length: 15 residues. Germline loops: CDR1 WSHSY, CDR2 SAAADI. V was pared by 1 base and J by 4 bases, with 13 bases between.

This chain joins TRBV19 and TRBJ2-5; 11 bases align to TRBD2. Germline V lookup: CDR1 LNHDA, CDR2 SQIVND (reference sequence). The length of the CDR3 is 16 residues. V lost 5 bases and J lost 2; bases outside the gene matches: 7. The CDR3 is CASSLRLAGLQETQYF. CDR3 nucleotides: TGTGCCAGTAGTTTGAGACTAGCGGGATTGCAAGAGACCCAGTACTTC.

The chain employs TRBV5-4 and TRBJ2-1, with TRBD2 matching over 7 bases. This CDR3 is 15 amino acids long. CDR1 and CDR2 (germline): SGHNT, YYREEE (reference sequence). Unmatched junction bases numbered 8, after V lost 4 bases and J lost 4 bases. The CDR3 sequence is CASSGAGLSYNEQFF. The CDR3 nucleotides read TGTGCCAGCAGCGGTGCGGGACTATCTTACAATGAGCAGTTCTTC.

V usage is TRBV12-3 or TRBV12-4 and J usage is TRBJ2-7; no firm D call. The CDR3 has 11 residues. V dropped 6 bases and J dropped 4 bases, with 7 bases sitting between them. The CDR3 loop is CASSTDYEQYF. Here the CDR3 DNA reads TGTGCCAGCAGCACGGATTACGAGCAGTACTTC.

About this clone: The CDR3 end shows no conserved phenylalanine or tryptophan, and so a read error is likely. The chain couples TRBV4-1 to TRBJ1-1, with D uncertain. With 4 bases removed from V and 3 bases from J, the gap between germline ends came to 12 bases. This CDR3 is built from 14 residues. Germline V gene data show CDR1 as MGHRA and CDR2 as YSYEKL. The CDR3 loop is CASSPSGRDTEAFL. The CDR3 DNA reads TGCGCCAGCAGCCCGAGTGGGAGGGACACTGAAGCTTTCCTT.

The V call is TRBV6-2 or TRBV6-3, the J call TRBJ2-1; unclear D gene. The germline V and J ends were trimmed by 2 bases and 9 bases, with 8 bases remaining between them. The CDR3 has 12 amino acids. Germline CDR1 and CDR2: MNHEY and SVGEGT. This chain's CDR3 is CASSYPPAEQFF. CDR3 in DNA: TGTGCCAGCAGTTACCCCCCCGCTGAGCAGTTCTTC.

The DNA for the CDR3 is TGTGCCAGAAAACTCGCCTGGGATGAAAAACTGTTTTTT. Translated, it gives CARKLAWDEKLFF. The chain uses TRBV5-3 and TRBJ1-4; D is ambiguous. TRBV5-3 is an ORF for which the function is uncertain. This CDR3 is 13 amino acids long. V gave up 6 bases and J gave up 6 bases, with 12 bases separating them.

In its sample, this clone was seen once. The chain carries TRBV19 and TRBJ2-7; possibly TRBD1 for D (6 bases). Trimming stripped 2 bases from V and 2 bases from J, with 10 bases between. CDR1 LNHDA and CDR2 SQIVND come from the germline V gene (reference sequence). The CDR3 covers 14 residues. The CDR3 DNA is TGTGCCAGTAGTATAACCGGGACAACCTACGAGCAGTACTTC. Translation gives CASSITGTTYEQYF. The entire variable domain, with the rest obtained from reference TRBV19 and TRBJ2-7, is as follows: DGGITQSPKYLFRKEGQNVTLSCEQNLNHDAMYWYRQDPGQGLRLIYYSQIVNDFQKGDIAEGYSVSREKKESFPLTVTSAQKNPTAFYLCASSITGTTYEQYFGPGTRLTVT.